Reported below is one T cell receptor beta chain. Its antigen is undetermined. Relative to the germline gene, one junction end is altered; a read error may explain this. MiXCR, applied by TCRdb to the reads, yields one record per CDR3 protein. The table records about 770,000 distinct CDR3 sequences, under 35% of them present only once. This sample is drawn from a study of T cell repertoires in cytomegalovirus infection. The sequencing here drew on cultured CD8+ T cells from PBMCs, taken from culture after CMV antigen stimulation. This TCR was recovered from a human donor in good health (CMV status not recorded). Some clones in this sample may be carry-over from other donors' samples.

CDR3 in amino acids: CASSPKTGEDGYTF. CDR3 coding DNA: TGTGCTAGCAGCCCCAAGACAGGGGAGGATGGCTACACCTTC. This chain links TRBV7-7 with TRBJ1-2; 8 nucleotides agree with TRBD1. The germline CDR1 and CDR2 sequences are SSHAT and FNYEAQ (reference sequence). The CDR3 is 14 amino acids.